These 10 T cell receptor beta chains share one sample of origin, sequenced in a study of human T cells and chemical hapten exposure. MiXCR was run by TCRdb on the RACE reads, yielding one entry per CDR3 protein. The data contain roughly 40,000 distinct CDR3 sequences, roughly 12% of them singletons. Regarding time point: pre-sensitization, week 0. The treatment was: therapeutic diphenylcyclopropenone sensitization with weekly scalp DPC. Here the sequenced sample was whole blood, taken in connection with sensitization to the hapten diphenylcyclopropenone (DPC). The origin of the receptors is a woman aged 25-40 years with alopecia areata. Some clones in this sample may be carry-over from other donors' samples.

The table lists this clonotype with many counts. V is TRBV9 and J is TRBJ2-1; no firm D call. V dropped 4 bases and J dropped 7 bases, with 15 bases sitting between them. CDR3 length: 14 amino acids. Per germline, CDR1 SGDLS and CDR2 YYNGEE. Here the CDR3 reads CASSPLSSGNEQFF. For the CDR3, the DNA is TGTGCCAGCAGCCCCTTGAGTTCCGGGAATGAGCAGTTCTTC.

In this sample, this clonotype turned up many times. The CDR3 DNA is TGTGCCAGCAGTTACCGCATGGGTGAGCAGTTCTTC. Translation: CASSYRMGEQFF. This chain joins TRBV6-2 or TRBV6-3 and TRBJ2-1, with D unresolved. The CDR3 totals 12 residues. Per germline, CDR1 MNHEY and CDR2 SVGEGT. Trimming stripped 2 bases from V and 9 bases from J, with 8 bases between.

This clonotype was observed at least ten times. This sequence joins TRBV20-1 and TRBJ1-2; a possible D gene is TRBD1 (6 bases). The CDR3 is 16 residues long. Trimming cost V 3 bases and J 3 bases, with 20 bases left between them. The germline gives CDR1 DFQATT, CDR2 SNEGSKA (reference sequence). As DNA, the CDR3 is TGCAGTGCTAGGAACAGGGACGGGTCAGACTACTATGGCTACACCTTC. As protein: CSARNRDGSDYYGYTF.

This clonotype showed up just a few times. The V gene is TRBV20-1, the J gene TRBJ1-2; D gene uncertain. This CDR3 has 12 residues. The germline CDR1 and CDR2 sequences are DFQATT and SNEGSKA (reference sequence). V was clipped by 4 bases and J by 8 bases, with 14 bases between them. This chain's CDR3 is CSATVRVGGYTF. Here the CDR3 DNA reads TGCAGTGCTACGGTTAGAGTGGGGGGCTACACCTTC.

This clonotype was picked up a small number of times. In nucleotides, the CDR3 is TGTGCCAGCAGCTTGACAGGCCCCGGAGGCGAGCAGTACTTC. This sequence encodes CASSLTGPGGEQYF. The J gene is TRBJ2-7, the V gene TRBV13; D may be TRBD1 (6 bases). There are 14 residues in the CDR3. Germline V CDR1 and CDR2: PRHDT, FYEKMQ (reference sequence). V lost 3 bases, J lost 6 bases, and 15 bases lay in between.

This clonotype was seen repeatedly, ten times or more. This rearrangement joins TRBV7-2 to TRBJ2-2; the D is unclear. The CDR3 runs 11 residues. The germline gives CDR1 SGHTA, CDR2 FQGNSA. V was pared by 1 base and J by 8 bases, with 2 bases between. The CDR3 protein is CASSLVGELFF. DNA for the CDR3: TGTGCCAGCAGCTTAGTGGGGGAGCTGTTTTTT.

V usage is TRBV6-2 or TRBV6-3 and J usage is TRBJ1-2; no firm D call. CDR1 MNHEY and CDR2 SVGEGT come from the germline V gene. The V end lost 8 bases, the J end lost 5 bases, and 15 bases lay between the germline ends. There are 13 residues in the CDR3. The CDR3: CASATTSYYGYTF. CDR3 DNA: TGTGCCAGCGCTACCACTAGTTATTATGGCTACACCTTC.

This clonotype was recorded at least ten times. This CDR3 is CGTGRSYEQYF. The CDR3 nucleotides are TGCGGGACAGGGAGATCCTACGAGCAGTACTTC. The rearrangement uses TRBV20-1 and TRBJ2-7, with 9 bases lining up with TRBD1. Germline CDR1 and CDR2: DFQATT and SNEGSKA (reference sequence). This CDR3 has 11 amino acids.

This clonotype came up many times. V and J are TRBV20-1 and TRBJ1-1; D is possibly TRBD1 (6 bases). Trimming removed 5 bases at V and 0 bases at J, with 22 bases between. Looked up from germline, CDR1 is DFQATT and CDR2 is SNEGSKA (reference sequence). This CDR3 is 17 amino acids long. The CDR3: CSAPTLPLGQVNTEAFF. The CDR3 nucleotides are TGCAGTGCTCCTACTCTTCCATTGGGACAAGTGAACACTGAAGCTTTCTTT.

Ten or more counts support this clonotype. As DNA, the CDR3 is TGTGCCAGCTCACCCCCCATCTCTGGAAACACCATATATTTT. The encoded protein is CASSPPISGNTIYF. The chain is built from TRBV18 and TRBJ1-3; D is ambiguous. The germline V gene has CDR1 KGHSH and CDR2 LQKENI. The length of the CDR3 is 14 residues. Trimming shortened V by 3 bases and J by 0 bases, and 6 bases separated the two germline ends.